A single sample gave rise to the 16 T cell receptor beta chains below, sequenced in a study of blood T cell repertoires in COVID-19. The protocol was immunoSEQ multiplex PCR, while the TCRdb copy is restricted to in-frame clones and leaves out a portion. The sample has approximately 260,000 clones, 80% to 90% seen once. The sequenced material came from peripheral blood. All receptors derive from a woman in her 70s with COVID-19, enrolled during active disease.

The chain has TRBV4-1 and TRBJ1-4; the D is unclear. Between the trimmed V and J ends, which lost 1 base and 0 bases, there was a span of 9 bases. CDR1 is MGHRA, CDR2 YSYEKL, per germline. The CDR3 covers 16 residues. The CDR3 loop is CASSQGEVTTNEKLFF. In DNA form, the CDR3 reads TGCGCCAGCAGCCAAGGAGAAGTTACAACTAATGAAAAACTGTTTTTT.

The chain joins TRBV6-1 to TRBJ1-2, with D hard to call. The CDR3 has 14 amino acids. Trimming left V 3 bases short and J 7 bases short, with 15 bases between. Germline CDR1 is MNHNS and CDR2 is SASEGT. CDR3 sequence (DNA): TGTGCCAGCAGTGAGCCCCGAGGGATTGGTGGCTACACCTTC. It encodes CASSEPRGIGGYTF.

The chain employs TRBV9 and TRBJ1-5, with 7 bases fitting TRBD1. With V trimmed by 7 bases and J by 2 bases, 6 bases remained unmatched. The CDR3 contains 14 residues. Germline values: CDR1 SGDLS, CDR2 YYNGEE. The CDR3 DNA reads TGTGCCAGCGGGCCTACAGGGGGCAATCAGCCCCAGCATTTT. Residues: CASGPTGGNQPQHF.

The chain carries TRBV19 and TRBJ2-5; 11 bases are shared with TRBD1. J was trimmed by 2 bases and V by 5 bases; bases with no gene match: 7. CDR3 length equals 16 residues. From germline, CDR1 is LNHDA and CDR2 SQIVND (reference sequence). CDR3 loop: CASSSPRDRGQETQYF. DNA for the CDR3: TGTGCCAGTAGTTCGCCCCGGGACAGGGGGCAAGAGACCCAGTACTTC.

The chain uses TRBV27 and TRBJ1-2; D not certain. Trimming took 6 bases from V and 0 from J, leaving 8 bases between them. CDR1 and CDR2 from the germline V gene are MNHEY and SMNVEV (reference sequence). The length of the CDR3 is 13 residues. The CDR3: CASRSVTNYGYTF. CDR3 sequence (DNA): TGTGCCAGCAGGAGCGTTACTAACTATGGCTACACCTTC.

The rearrangement uses TRBV18 and TRBJ2-7; 12 nucleotides align to TRBD2. There are 15 residues in the CDR3. After removal of 1 base from V and 5 bases from J, the junction contained 3 bases not matched to a gene. Germline CDR1 reads KGHSH; CDR2 reads LQKENI. The CDR3 loop reads CASSPLTSGRDEQYF. CDR3 nucleotide sequence: TGTGCCAGCTCACCACTGACTAGCGGGAGAGACGAGCAGTACTTC.

This rearrangement joins TRBV3-1 (or the pseudogene TRBV3-2) to TRBJ2-1, with 15 bases aligning to TRBD2. Germline V CDR1 and CDR2: LGHDT, YNNKEL (reference sequence). V lost 2 bases to trimming and J lost 9 bases; unmatched junction nucleotides: 5. The length of the CDR3 is 16 residues. The DNA for the CDR3 is TGTGCCAGCAGCCAACGGACTAGCGGGAGGGCCGGTGAGCAGTTCTTC. The encoded protein is CASSQRTSGRAGEQFF.

This clone was recorded once. This rearrangement joins TRBV12-3 or TRBV12-4 to TRBJ2-7; D remains unclear. Trimming removed 5 bases from V and 4 bases from J, with 9 bases in between. This CDR3 spans 12 amino acids. CDR3 bases: TGTGCCAGCAGTAAGACACCATACGAGCAGTACTTC. Translating gives CASSKTPYEQYF.

The V call is TRBV11-3, the J call TRBJ2-3; 11 positions agree with TRBD2. The germline gives CDR1 SGHNT, CDR2 YENEEA. The CDR3 is 17 residues long. J was trimmed by 0 bases and V by 4 bases; bases with no gene match: 6. The CDR3 DNA reads as TGTGCCAGCAGCTCCACCCGGACTAGCGGGAGCACAGATACGCAGTATTTT. This encodes CASSSTRTSGSTDTQYF. Full variable domain (rest looked up from reference TRBV11-3 and TRBJ2-3): EAGVVQSPRYKIIEKKQPVAFWCNPISGHNTLYWYLQNLGQGPELLIRYENEEAVDDSQLPKDRFSAERLKGVDSTLKIQPAELGDSAVYLCASSSTRTSGSTDTQYFGPGTRLTVL.

This chain connects TRBV6-5 to TRBJ2-6; D may be TRBD1 (5 bases). Germline V gene lookup returns CDR1 MNHEY and CDR2 SVGAGI. The CDR3 has 16 amino acids. The V and J ends lost 2 bases and 0 bases respectively, with 8 bases between them. CDR3 nucleotide sequence: TGTGCCAGCAGTTACGAAAGGGGCTCTGGGGCCAACGTCCTGACTTTC. It codes for CASSYERGSGANVLTF.

The chain carries TRBV5-1 and TRBJ2-7, with D possibly TRBD1 on 6 matching bases. V was shortened by 4 bases and J by 7 bases, with 15 bases between the two germline ends. CDR1 SGHRS and CDR2 YFSETQ come from the germline V gene. The CDR3 is 13 amino acids. The CDR3 is CASSDRLVAEQYF. CDR3 coding DNA: TGCGCCAGCAGCGACAGGTTGGTAGCGGAGCAGTACTTC.

This chain connects TRBV3-1 (or the pseudogene TRBV3-2) to TRBJ2-5; a weak D match, TRBD1 (6 bases). In germline, CDR1 is LGHDT, CDR2 YNNKEL (reference sequence). The V end was cut by 1 base, the J end by 1 base, with 7 bases between. CDR3 length: 14 amino acids. The chain's CDR3 is CASSQGTVQETQYF. In DNA, the CDR3 is TGTGCCAGCAGCCAAGGGACAGTCCAAGAGACCCAGTACTTC.

This clone occurred once. The chain has TRBV28 and TRBJ1-3; 8 bases are a match to TRBD1. This CDR3 region has 16 residues. J lost 2 bases, V lost 5 bases, and 8 bases had no gene match. CDR1 and CDR2 (germline): MDHEN, SYDVKM. CDR3 sequence: CASSTTGVEAGNTIYF. CDR3 DNA: TGTGCCAGCAGTACGACAGGGGTTGAGGCTGGAAACACCATATATTTT.

The rearrangement uses TRBV6-2 or TRBV6-3 and TRBJ2-1, with TRBD2 matching 8 bases. The V and J ends lost 6 bases and 6 bases, in that order; junction bases with no gene match: 7. Looked up from germline, CDR1 is MNHEY and CDR2 is SVGEGT. The CDR3 sequence is 14 residues long. CDR3 in amino acids: CASSFGRAFNEQFF. DNA for the CDR3: TGTGCCAGCAGCTTCGGGAGGGCCTTCAATGAGCAGTTCTTC.

For the CDR3, the DNA is TGTGCCAGCAGGGCGGGGACAGGGTATAATTCACCCCTCCACTTT. Amino acids: CASRAGTGYNSPLHF. The rearrangement links TRBV28 to TRBJ1-6; 9 bases align to TRBD1. The CDR3 extends over 15 amino acids. V shed 6 bases and J 4 bases; nucleotides not matched to a gene: 4. Germline V lookup: CDR1 MDHEN, CDR2 SYDVKM.

The chain joins TRBV6-5 to TRBJ2-2; D might be TRBD2 (5 bases). The CDR3 length is 13 residues. Germline V gene lookup returns CDR1 MNHEY and CDR2 SVGAGI. V was shortened by 5 bases and J by 6 bases, with 10 bases between the two germline ends. CDR3 DNA sequence: TGTGCCAGCAGTACTAGGGTAGCCGGGGAGCTGTTTTTT. Translated: CASSTRVAGELFF.